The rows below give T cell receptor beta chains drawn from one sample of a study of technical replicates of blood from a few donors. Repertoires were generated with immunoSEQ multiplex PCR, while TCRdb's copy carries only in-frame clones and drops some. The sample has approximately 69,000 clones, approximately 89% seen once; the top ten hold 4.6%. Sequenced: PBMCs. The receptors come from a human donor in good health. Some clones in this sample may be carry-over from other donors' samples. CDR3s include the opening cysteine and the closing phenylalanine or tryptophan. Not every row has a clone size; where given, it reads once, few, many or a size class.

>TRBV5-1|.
CASSLSGQENSPLHF
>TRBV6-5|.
CASSKNPGYEQYF
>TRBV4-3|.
CASSQDQGQGEKLFF
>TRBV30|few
CAWTRQSKGGYTF
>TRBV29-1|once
CSASGSRSSYEQYF
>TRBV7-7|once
CASSQAGTGTNEQFF
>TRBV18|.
CASSPWGDNQPQHF
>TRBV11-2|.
CASSLATGTETQYF
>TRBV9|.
CASTIGQGVDTQYF
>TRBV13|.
CASSPQWPGGAEQYF
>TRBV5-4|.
CASSEGGRSGNQPQHF
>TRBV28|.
CASSFHDRNYGYTF
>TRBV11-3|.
CASSLGAGNSPLHF
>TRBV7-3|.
CASSSTGTGSYEQYF